This paragraph covers one T cell receptor (beta chain) sequence. Produced via immunoSEQ multiplex PCR; TCRdb's table is partial and in-frame only. The sample contains some 100,000 clones, around 82% of which appear only once. The data derive from a study of blood T cell repertoires in COVID-19. The CDR3 has 11 residues. The germline V and J ends were trimmed by 4 bases and 5 bases, with 6 bases remaining between them. Germline V gene data show CDR1 as SGHRS and CDR2 as YFSETQ. Sequenced: peripheral blood. The rearrangement uses TRBV5-1 and TRBJ1-2; tentatively, D is TRBD1 (5 bases). The receptor comes from a woman in her 50s with acute or convalescent COVID-19. CDR3 sequence: CASSPGYGYTF. As DNA, the CDR3 is TGCGCCAGCAGCCCAGGGTATGGCTACACCTTC.